Each of the 9 T cell receptor beta chains below was sequenced from the same sample in a study of OX40 agonist ivuxolimab in advanced cancers. Sequencing used immunoSEQ multiplex PCR; TCRdb keeps in-frame clones, though not all of them. The table shows tens of thousands of clones, with around 85% occurring only once. The source was CD4+ or CD8+ T cells sorted from blood, collected in a trial of the OX40 agonist ivuxolimab. Receptor source: an adult with an advanced solid tumor such as melanoma, head and neck, liver or kidney cancer.

As regards this clone: The sample has other DNA sequences that encode this CDR3 too. Written as DNA, the CDR3 is TGTGCCAGCAGCTCCCCTATAAATTCACCCCTCCACTTT. Protein sequence: CASSSPINSPLHF. This sequence joins TRBV7-2 and TRBJ1-6; D gene unclear. The germline V gene has CDR1 SGHTA and CDR2 FQGNSA. This CDR3 is built from 13 residues. The V gene lost 4 bases and the J gene lost 7 bases, with 8 bases spanning the gap.

The chain carries TRBV5-4 and TRBJ1-6; D is possibly TRBD1 (5 bases). V shed 0 bases and J shed 6 bases, with 10 bases lying between them. Germline CDR1 is SGHNT and CDR2 is YYREEE (reference sequence). This CDR3 has 15 residues. CDR3 residues: CASSLGDRTNSPLHF. Here the CDR3 DNA reads TGTGCCAGCAGCTTGGGAGACAGAACTAATTCACCCCTCCACTTT.

There are a few counts of this clone. At one end the junction does not follow the germline gene, possibly because of a read error. The chain carries TRBV6-1 and TRBJ2-1, with 11 bases matching TRBD2. The CDR3 runs 14 residues. Per germline, CDR1 MNHNS and CDR2 SASEGT. This chain's CDR3 is CASSSPGLAARSIF. The CDR3 nucleotides read TGTGCCAGCAGTTCCCCGGGACTAGCGGCTAGGTCAATCTTC.

J is TRBJ2-1 and V is TRBV27; no firm D call. The CDR3 consists of 13 residues. CDR1 is MNHEY, CDR2 SMNVEV, per germline (reference sequence). The V and J ends lost 3 bases and 5 bases respectively, with 8 bases between them. CDR3 DNA sequence: TGTGCCAGCAGTTTGTTACTCAACAATGAGCAGTTCTTC. Translation: CASSLLLNNEQFF.

The rearrangement uses TRBV6-6 and TRBJ2-5; possibly TRBD1 for D (5 bases). The CDR3 is made up of 11 amino acids. V shed 8 bases and J shed 5 bases, with 9 bases lying between them. From germline, CDR1 is MNHNY and CDR2 SVGAGI (reference sequence). The CDR3 here is CASGATETQYF. The CDR3 DNA follows: TGTGCCAGCGGGGCCACCGAGACCCAGTACTTC.

The chain has TRBV13 and TRBJ2-7; no definite D call. Germline V lookup: CDR1 PRHDT, CDR2 FYEKMQ (reference sequence). Trimming shortened V by 0 bases and J by 4 bases, and 4 bases separated the two germline ends. The length of the CDR3 is 12 residues. CDR3 sequence (DNA): TGTGCCAGCAGCTTAGGCCTGTACGAGCAGTACTTC. As protein: CASSLGLYEQYF.

This rearrangement joins TRBV7-9 to TRBJ2-5; 8 bases agree with TRBD1. Unmatched junction bases numbered 7, after V lost 5 bases and J lost 5 bases. Germline lookup yields CDR1 SEHNR and CDR2 FQNEAQ (reference sequence). The CDR3 totals 14 residues. The CDR3 loop reads CASSPRTGSETQYF. The CDR3 coding sequence is TGTGCCAGCAGCCCCCGGACAGGGTCCGAGACCCAGTACTTC.

The chain has TRBV19 and TRBJ2-5, with 13 bases fitting TRBD2. CDR1 and CDR2 (germline): LNHDA, SQIVND (reference sequence). Trimming at V came to 3 bases and at J to 1 base, leaving 5 bases not matched to a gene. The CDR3 has 17 residues. The CDR3 DNA reads TGTGCCAGTAGTATGAGGGGACTAGCGGGGAGCCAAGAGACCCAGTACTTC. It is translated as CASSMRGLAGSQETQYF. Looking up the rest from reference TRBV19 and TRBJ2-5 gives the full variable domain: DGGITQSPKYLFRKEGQNVTLSCEQNLNHDAMYWYRQDPGQGLRLIYYSQIVNDFQKGDIAEGYSVSREKKESFPLTVTSAQKNPTAFYLCASSMRGLAGSQETQYFGPGTRLLVL.

The V gene is TRBV5-1, the J gene TRBJ2-3; 8 positions agree with TRBD2. The CDR3 has 18 amino acids. V lost 5 bases, J lost 4 bases, and 18 bases stayed unmatched. From germline, CDR1 is SGHRS and CDR2 YFSETQ. Written as DNA, the CDR3 is TGCGCCAGCAGACCCCCCCCGGCCGGACTAGCTATTGCAGATACGCAGTATTTT. Translating it yields CASRPPPAGLAIADTQYF.